This T cell receptor (beta chain) was retrieved from a study of T cells after yellow fever vaccination. CDR3 length equals 14 residues. V was clipped by 6 bases and J by 0 bases, with 12 bases between them. Germline assignment: CDR1 SGHDT and CDR2 YYEEEE. They built TCR cDNA with 5'RACE template switching, a step that put in a universal primer site and UMIs. TCRdb independently ran MiXCR on the 5' RACE reads; one entry per CDR3 protein. Among 100,000 to 150,000 distinct CDR3 sequences listed, around 7.7% were seen once. This clonotype was detected ten times or more. Antigen unknown. General study results and limits: When the response was secondary, it was weaker but reached its peak faster, day 5 versus 15.

This sequence joins TRBV5-6 and TRBJ2-5; D tentatively fits TRBD1 or TRBD2 (5 bases each). The source is a man younger than 30 who received the YFV17D yellow fever vaccine. The sequencing here drew on CD4+ T cells sorted from PBMCs, taken around 10 days after the first yellow fever vaccination. CDR3: CASKKGPNQETQYF. The CDR3 nucleotides are TGTGCCAGCAAGAAGGGACCGAACCAAGAGACCCAGTACTTC.